This T cell receptor beta chain came from a study of blood T cell repertoires in COVID-19. As for the study in general: The samples span acute and convalescent COVID-19 from the United States, Italy and Spain. The analysed material was cDNA or gDNA that came from T cells, B-cell-depleted T cells, or PBMCs.

Deletions cut 3 bases from V and 4 bases from J, with 16 bases between. CDR3 length equals 15 residues. The germline gives CDR1 SGHRS, CDR2 YFSETQ. Profiled with immunoSEQ multiplex PCR; TCRdb holds only in-frame clones, not every one. The table has about 320,000 clones, around 90% seen once. Material for sequencing was PBMCs or T cells enriched from blood (not recorded which). This receptor was taken from a man aged 25-45 years who had recovered from COVID-19. The chain combines TRBV5-1 with TRBJ1-1; tentative D call: TRBD1 (5 bases). The CDR3 reads CASSSGPTRGTEAFF. The CDR3 DNA reads TGCGCCAGCAGCTCGGGACCCACGCGGGGCACTGAAGCTTTCTTT.